This T cell receptor beta chain was observed in a study of blood T cell repertoires in COVID-19. The overall study: There were acute and convalescent COVID-19 samples, and they came from the United States, Italy and Spain. T cells, B-cell-depleted T cells, or PBMCs supplied cDNA or gDNA.

Seattle cases were enrolled at active infection and followed longitudinally. In the original processing: Using reference gene primer amplification, nucleated cell counts were estimated. Clones were sequenced by immunoSEQ multiplex PCR, and TCRdb holds only the in-frame ones, with some missing. Clonal size and the V and J genes are those of that table, whereas D and trimming came from the DNA. The table lists some 220,000 clones, about nine tenths of them singletons. After removal of 4 bases from V and 2 bases from J, the junction contained 4 bases not matched to a gene. The V gene's germline CDR1 is SGHRS and CDR2 YFSETQ. This CDR3 comprises 14 residues.

The chain has TRBV5-1 and TRBJ2-3, with 7 bases identical to TRBD1. The sequence derives from a young man with COVID-19, enrolled during active disease. Sequencing was performed on peripheral blood. CDR3 sequence reads: CASSPGQYTDTQYF. CDR3 nucleotides: TGCGCCAGCAGCCCGGGACAGTACACAGATACGCAGTATTTT.